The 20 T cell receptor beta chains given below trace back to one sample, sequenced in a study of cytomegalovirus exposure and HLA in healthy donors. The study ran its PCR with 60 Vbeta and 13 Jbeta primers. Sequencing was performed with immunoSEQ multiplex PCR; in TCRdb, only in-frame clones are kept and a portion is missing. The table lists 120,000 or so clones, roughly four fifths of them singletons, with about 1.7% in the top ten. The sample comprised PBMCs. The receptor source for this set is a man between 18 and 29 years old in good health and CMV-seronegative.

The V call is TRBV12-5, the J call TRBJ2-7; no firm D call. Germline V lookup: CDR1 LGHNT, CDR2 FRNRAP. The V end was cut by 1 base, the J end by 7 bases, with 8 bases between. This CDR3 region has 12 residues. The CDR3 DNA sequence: TGTGCTAGTGGTTTGGGTTCTACTGAGCAGTACTTC. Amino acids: CASGLGSTEQYF. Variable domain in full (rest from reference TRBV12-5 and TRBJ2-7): DARVTQTPRHKVTEMGQEVTMRCQPILGHNTVFWYRQTMMQGLELLAYFRNRAPLDDSGMPKDRFSAEMPDATLATLKIQPSEPRDSAVYFCASGLGSTEQYFGPGTRLTVT.

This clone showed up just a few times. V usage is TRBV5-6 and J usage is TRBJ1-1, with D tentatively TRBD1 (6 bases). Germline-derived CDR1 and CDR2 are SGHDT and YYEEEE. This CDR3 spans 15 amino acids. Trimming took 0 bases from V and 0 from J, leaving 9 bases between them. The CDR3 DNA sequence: TGTGCCAGCAGCTTGGTGCCAGGGGTGAACACTGAAGCTTTCTTT. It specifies CASSLVPGVNTEAFF.

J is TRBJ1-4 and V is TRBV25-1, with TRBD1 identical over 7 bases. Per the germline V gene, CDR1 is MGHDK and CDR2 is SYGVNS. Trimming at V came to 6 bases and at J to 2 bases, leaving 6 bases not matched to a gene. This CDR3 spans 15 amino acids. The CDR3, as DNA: TGTGCCAGCAGCAAACAGGGGAAGACTAATGAAAAACTGTTTTTT. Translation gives CASSKQGKTNEKLFF.

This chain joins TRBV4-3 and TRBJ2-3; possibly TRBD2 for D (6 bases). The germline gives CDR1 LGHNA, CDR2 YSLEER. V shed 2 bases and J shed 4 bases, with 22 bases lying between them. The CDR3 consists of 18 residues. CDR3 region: CASSQNLPIGGEADTQYF. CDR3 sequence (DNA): TGCGCCAGCAGCCAAAATCTACCTATTGGCGGGGAGGCAGATACGCAGTATTTT.

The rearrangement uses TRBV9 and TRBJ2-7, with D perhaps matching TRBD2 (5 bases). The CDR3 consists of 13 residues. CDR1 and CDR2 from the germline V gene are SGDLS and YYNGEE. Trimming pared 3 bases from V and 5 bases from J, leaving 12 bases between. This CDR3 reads CASSARPGNEQYF. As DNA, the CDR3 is TGTGCCAGCAGCGCCAGGCCCGGGAACGAGCAGTACTTC.

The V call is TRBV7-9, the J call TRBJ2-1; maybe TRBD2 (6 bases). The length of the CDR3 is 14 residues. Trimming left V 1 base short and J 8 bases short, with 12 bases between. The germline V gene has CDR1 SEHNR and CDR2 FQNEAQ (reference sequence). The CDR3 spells CASSLGQGGHEQFF. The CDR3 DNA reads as TGTGCCAGCAGCTTAGGGCAGGGAGGCCATGAGCAGTTCTTC.

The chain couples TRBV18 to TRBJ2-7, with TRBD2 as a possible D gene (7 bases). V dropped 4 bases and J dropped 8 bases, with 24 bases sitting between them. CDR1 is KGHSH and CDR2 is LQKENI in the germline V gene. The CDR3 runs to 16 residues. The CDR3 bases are TGTGCCAGCTCACAGACTCCTTCGGGGGGCCCCTTGAAGCAGTACTTC. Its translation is CASSQTPSGGPLKQYF.

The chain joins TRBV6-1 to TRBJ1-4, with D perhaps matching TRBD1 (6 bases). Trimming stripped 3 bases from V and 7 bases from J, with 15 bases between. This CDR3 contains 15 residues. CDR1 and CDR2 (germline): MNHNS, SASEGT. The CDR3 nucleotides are TGTGCCAGCAGTGACGGACAGACTTTTAGTGAAAAACTGTTTTTT. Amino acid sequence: CASSDGQTFSEKLFF.

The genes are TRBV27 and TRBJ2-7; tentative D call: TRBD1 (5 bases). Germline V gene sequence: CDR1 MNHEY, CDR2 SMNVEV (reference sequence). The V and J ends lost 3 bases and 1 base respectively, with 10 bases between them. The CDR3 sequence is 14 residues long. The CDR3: CASSFQAGSYEQYF. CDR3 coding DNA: TGTGCCAGCAGTTTTCAGGCAGGGTCCTACGAGCAGTACTTC.

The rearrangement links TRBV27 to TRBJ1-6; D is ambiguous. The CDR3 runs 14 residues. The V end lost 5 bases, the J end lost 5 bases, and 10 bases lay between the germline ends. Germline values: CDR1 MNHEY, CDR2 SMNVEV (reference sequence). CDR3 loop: CASSRTANNSPLHF. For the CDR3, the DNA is TGTGCCAGCAGTCGGACTGCAAATAATTCACCCCTCCACTTT.

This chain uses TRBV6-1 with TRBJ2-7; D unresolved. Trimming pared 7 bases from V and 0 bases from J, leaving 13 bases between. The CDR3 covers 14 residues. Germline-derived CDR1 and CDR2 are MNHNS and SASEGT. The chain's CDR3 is CASIGGISSYEQYF. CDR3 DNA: TGTGCCAGCATCGGCGGTATTAGCTCCTACGAGCAGTACTTC.

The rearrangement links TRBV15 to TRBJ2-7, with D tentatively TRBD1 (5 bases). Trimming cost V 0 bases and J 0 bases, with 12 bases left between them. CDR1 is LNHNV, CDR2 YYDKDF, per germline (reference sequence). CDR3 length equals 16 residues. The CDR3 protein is CATSRDNQGSSYEQYF. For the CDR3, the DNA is TGTGCCACCAGCAGAGATAACCAGGGTAGCTCCTACGAGCAGTACTTC.

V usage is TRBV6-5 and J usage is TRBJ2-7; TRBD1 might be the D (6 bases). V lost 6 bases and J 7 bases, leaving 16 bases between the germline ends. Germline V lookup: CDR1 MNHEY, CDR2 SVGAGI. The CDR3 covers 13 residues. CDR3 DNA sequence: TGTGCCAGCAGACGCAATACAGGGCGAGAGCAGTACTTC. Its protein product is CASRRNTGREQYF.

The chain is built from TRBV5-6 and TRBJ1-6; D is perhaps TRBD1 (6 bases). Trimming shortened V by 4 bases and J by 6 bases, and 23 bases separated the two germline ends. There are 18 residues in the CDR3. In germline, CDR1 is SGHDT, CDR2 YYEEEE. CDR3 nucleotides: TGTGCCAGCAGCCGGGGGGCAGGTCCAGGCTCCCCTAATTCACCCCTCCACTTT. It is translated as CASSRGAGPGSPNSPLHF.

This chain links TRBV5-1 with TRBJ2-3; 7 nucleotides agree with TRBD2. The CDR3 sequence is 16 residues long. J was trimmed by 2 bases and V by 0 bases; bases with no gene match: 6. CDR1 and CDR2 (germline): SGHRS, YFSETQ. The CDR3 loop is CASSLGNSGNTDTQYF. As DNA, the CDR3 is TGCGCCAGCAGCTTGGGAAACAGCGGGAACACAGATACGCAGTATTTT. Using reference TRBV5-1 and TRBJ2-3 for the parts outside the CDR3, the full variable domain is KAGVTQTPRYLIKTRGQQVTLSCSPISGHRSVSWYQQTPGQGLQFLFEYFSETQRNKGNFPGRFSGRQFSNSRSEMNVSTLELGDSALYLCASSLGNSGNTDTQYFGPGTRLTVL.

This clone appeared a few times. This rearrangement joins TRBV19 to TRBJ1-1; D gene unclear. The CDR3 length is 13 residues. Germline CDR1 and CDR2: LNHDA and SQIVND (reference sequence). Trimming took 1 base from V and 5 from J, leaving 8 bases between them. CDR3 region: CASSIAAGTEAFF. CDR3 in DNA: TGTGCCAGTAGTATAGCGGCAGGAACTGAAGCTTTCTTT. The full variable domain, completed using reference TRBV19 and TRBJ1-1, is DGGITQSPKYLFRKEGQNVTLSCEQNLNHDAMYWYRQDPGQGLRLIYYSQIVNDFQKGDIAEGYSVSREKKESFPLTVTSAQKNPTAFYLCASSIAAGTEAFFGQGTRLTVV.

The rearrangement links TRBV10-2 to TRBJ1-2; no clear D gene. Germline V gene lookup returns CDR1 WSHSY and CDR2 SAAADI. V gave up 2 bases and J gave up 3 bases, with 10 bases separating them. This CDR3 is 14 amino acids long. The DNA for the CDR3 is TGCGCCAGCAGTGAGACAGCGGGTCACTATGGCTACACCTTC. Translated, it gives CASSETAGHYGYTF.

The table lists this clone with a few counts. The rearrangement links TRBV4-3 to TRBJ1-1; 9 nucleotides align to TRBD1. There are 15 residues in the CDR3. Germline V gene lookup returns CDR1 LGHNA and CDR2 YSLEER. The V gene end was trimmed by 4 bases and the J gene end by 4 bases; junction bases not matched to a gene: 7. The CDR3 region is CASSPGQGRGTEAFF. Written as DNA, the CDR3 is TGCGCCAGCAGCCCCGGACAGGGGAGGGGCACTGAAGCTTTCTTT.

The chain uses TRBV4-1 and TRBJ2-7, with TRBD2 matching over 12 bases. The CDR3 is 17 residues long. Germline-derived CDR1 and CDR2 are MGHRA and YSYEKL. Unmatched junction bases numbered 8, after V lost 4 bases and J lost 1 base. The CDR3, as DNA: TGCGCCAGCAGCCCCTCCCTAACTAGCGGGGGGTCCTACGAGCAGTACTTC. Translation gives CASSPSLTSGGSYEQYF.

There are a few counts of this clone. The CDR3 is CASSTGTDNQPQHF. The CDR3 DNA reads TGTGCCAGCAGTACCGGGACAGATAATCAGCCCCAGCATTTT. The chain couples TRBV6-5 to TRBJ1-5; 7 bases are shared with TRBD1. Germline V gene data show CDR1 as MNHEY and CDR2 as SVGAGI. CDR3 length: 14 residues. V trimming: 5 bases; J trimming: 4 bases; junction bases outside the gene matches: 5.